A single sample is the source of the 8 T cell receptor beta chains below, sequenced in a study of CD8 T cells in ankylosing spondylitis. Findings and limits, study-wide: A TCR beta motif made of several highly homologous variants seemed typical of ankylosing spondylitis blood.

No antigen has been assigned to these receptors. MiXCR, run by TCRdb on the 5' RACE reads, gives a single entry per CDR3 protein. The sample lists approximately 540,000 distinct CDR3 sequences; more than 9.5% were seen once. Input material: blood, either unsorted or a sorted T cell fraction (not recorded which). All receptors come from a male donor with ankylosing spondylitis.

The genes are TRBV12-3 or TRBV12-4 and TRBJ2-1; 9 bases agree with TRBD1. V lost 6 bases, J lost 4 bases, and 4 bases stayed unmatched. The CDR3 has 14 amino acids. This CDR3 reads CASRGTGSYNEQFF. In DNA form, the CDR3 reads TGTGCCAGCAGGGGGACAGGGTCATACAATGAGCAGTTCTTC.

This chain joins TRBV12-3 or TRBV12-4 and TRBJ1-2; the D gene is possibly TRBD1 (5 bases). This CDR3 comprises 15 residues. Between the trimmed V and J ends, which lost 4 bases and 0 bases, there was a span of 12 bases. The CDR3 DNA follows: TGTGCCAGCAGTTCGTTGGGGGGTCCTAACTATGGCTACACCTTC. Residues: CASSSLGGPNYGYTF.

The chain recombines TRBV3-1 with TRBJ2-7; D remains unclear. The V end was cut by 0 bases, the J end by 5 bases, with 8 bases between. Germline V gene sequence: CDR1 LGHDT, CDR2 YNNKEL (reference sequence). The CDR3 spans 13 residues. DNA of the CDR3: TGTGCCAGCAGCCAAGACCTTCCTGACGAGCAGTACTTC. Encoded protein: CASSQDLPDEQYF.

This clonotype was seen only a few times. The rearrangement uses TRBV20-1 and TRBJ2-3; 7 nucleotides line up with TRBD2. This CDR3 comprises 14 residues. Germline lookup yields CDR1 DFQATT and CDR2 SNEGSKA (reference sequence). J was trimmed by 0 bases and V by 5 bases; bases with no gene match: 5. The CDR3 loop is CSALASGSTDTQYF. The CDR3 DNA sequence: TGCAGTGCTCTCGCTAGCGGTAGCACAGATACGCAGTATTTT.

The chain combines TRBV5-5 with TRBJ2-1; 11 nucleotides agree with TRBD1. Germline loops: CDR1 SGHKS, CDR2 YYEKEE (reference sequence). Germline trimming cut 3 bases from V and 1 base from J; bases unmatched to any gene: 3. CDR3 length equals 16 residues. For the CDR3, the DNA is TGTGCCAGCAGCTCAGGGGACAGGGGGTCCTACAATGAGCAGTTCTTC. This translates into CASSSGDRGSYNEQFF. The variable domain in full, with the rest retrieved from reference TRBV5-5 and TRBJ2-1, is DAGVTQSPTHLIKTRGQQVTLRCSPISGHKSVSWYQQVLGQGPQFIFQYYEKEERGRGNFPDRFSARQFPNYSSELNVNALLLGDSALYLCASSSGDRGSYNEQFFGPGTRLTVL.

V gene TRBV5-1 combines with J gene TRBJ1-4; D remains unclear. CDR1 SGHRS and CDR2 YFSETQ come from the germline V gene. The V and J ends lost 5 bases and 6 bases respectively, with 20 bases between them. The CDR3 length is 16 residues. CDR3 protein: CASRQQPTGGYEKLFF. The CDR3 DNA is TGCGCCAGCAGACAACAACCTACGGGTGGATATGAAAAACTGTTTTTT.

This clonotype was counted ten times or more. The V and J genes are TRBV5-1 and TRBJ2-2; the match to TRBD2 covers 8 bases. This CDR3 region has 16 residues. V shed 4 bases, J shed 1 base, and the junction held 6 bases outside the gene matches. The V gene's germline CDR1 is SGHRS and CDR2 YFSETQ. CDR3 region: CASSPPGLENTGELFF. CDR3 coding DNA: TGCGCCAGCAGCCCCCCGGGACTAGAGAACACCGGGGAGCTGTTTTTT.

This clonotype has a handful of counts. The chain couples TRBV20-1 to TRBJ2-7; maybe TRBD1 (6 bases). Trimming took off 0 bases at V and 1 base at J, with 22 bases between the two ends. Germline lookup yields CDR1 DFQATT and CDR2 SNEGSKA (reference sequence). The CDR3 contains 18 residues. DNA for the CDR3: TGCAGTGCTAGAGATCTCGGGTCAGGGGCCCCGCATTCCTACGAGCAGTACTTC. Translation: CSARDLGSGAPHSYEQYF.